A single TCR beta chain is shown here with its context. Its antigen is not identified. With V trimmed by 8 bases and J by 0 bases, 9 bases remained unmatched. Germline lookup yields CDR1 GTSNPN and CDR2 SVGIG (reference sequence). The length of the CDR3 is 15 residues. Clones were sequenced by immunoSEQ multiplex PCR, and TCRdb holds only the in-frame ones, with some missing. The sample has around 190,000 clones; roughly three quarters are singletons. This sample stems from a study of cytomegalovirus exposure and HLA in healthy donors. Notes on the study in general: Rare TCR sequences dominated, though some public TCRs recurred in many donors. Cytomegalovirus association was listed for approximately 150 TCR beta chains.

Sequencing was performed on PBMCs. The chain joins TRBV30 to TRBJ1-2, with 10 bases matching TRBD1. The sequence derives from a woman in her twenties or thirties in good health and CMV-seronegative. The DNA for the CDR3 is TGTGCCAGCGACAGGGGGCCCTCCGCTAACTATGGCTACACCTTC. Translated, it gives CASDRGPSANYGYTF. The full variable domain, with the rest looked up from reference TRBV30 and TRBJ1-2, is SQTIHQWPATLVQPVGSPLSLECTVEGTSNPNLYWYRQAAGRGLQLLFYSVGIGQISSEVPQNLSASRPQDRQFILSSKKLLLSDSGFYLCASDRGPSANYGYTFGSGTRLTVV.